This is a list of T cell receptor beta chains from one sample in a study of T cells in localized non-small cell lung cancer. TCRdb's table, derived via immunoSEQ multiplex PCR, lists solely in-frame clones and lacks some. The table lists under 2,000 clones, more than 20% of them singletons, with 12% to 15% in the top ten. Material: normal lung tissue next to the tumor, obtained before any cancer treatment. The receptors here all came from a female donor over 55 with stage I lung adenocarcinoma. CDR3s include the opening cysteine and the closing phenylalanine or tryptophan. D genes are given only for firm matches. Where a row states a size, it is once, few, many or the class of an expanded clone; other rows omit it.

cdr3_nt cdr3_aa j_call d_call v_call clone_size
TGTGCCTGGAGTAGGGACATCCAAGAGACCCAGTACTTC CAWSRDIQETQYF TRBJ2-5 . TRBV30 .
TGTGCCAGCATTACTGACCCCGCGTATCAGCCCCAGCATTTT CASITDPAYQPQHF TRBJ1-5 . TRBV6-7 few
TGCGCCAGCAGCGCCGGATTCAACACCGGGGAGCTGTTTTTT CASSAGFNTGELFF TRBJ2-2 . TRBV4-1 .
TGTGCCAGCAGCTTAAGTCAGTCGAACACCGGGGAGCTGTTTTTT CASSLSQSNTGELFF TRBJ2-2 . TRBV11-3 few
TGTGCCAGCAGATTAACAGATTACAATGAGCAGTTCTTC CASRLTDYNEQFF TRBJ2-1 . TRBV9 .
TGTGCCAGCAGTTTAAATAGGGGGGGTCAGCCCCAGCATTTT CASSLNRGGQPQHF TRBJ1-5 . TRBV28 .
TGTGCCAGCAGCTCGCCGGGACAGGGGAAAACAGATACGCAGTATTTT CASSSPGQGKTDTQYF TRBJ2-3 TRBD1 TRBV11-3 .
TGCAGCGTTGAATGGGGGGCAGGCATTCAGTACTTC CSVEWGAGIQYF TRBJ2-4 . TRBV29-1 .
TGTGCCAGCATCCCGGACAGGTGGAACACTGAAGCTTTCTTT CASIPDRWNTEAFF TRBJ1-1 TRBD1 TRBV11-3 few
TGTGCCAGCAGTTCCGACAGTGGGGGGTACAATGAGCAGTTCTTC CASSSDSGGYNEQFF TRBJ2-1 . TRBV6-8 few
TGTGCCAGCAGTGTTTGGGGGGGCTCCTACAATGAGCAGTTCTTC CASSVWGGSYNEQFF TRBJ2-1 TRBD2 TRBV25-1 .
TGCGCCAGCAGCCAAGCCTTTTCAAATAACTATGGCTACACCTTC CASSQAFSNNYGYTF TRBJ1-2 . TRBV1 few
TGTGCCAGCAAGACGGTCAACTATGGCTACACCTTC CASKTVNYGYTF TRBJ1-2 . TRBV9 .
TGTGCCAGCAGTTACTCTACAGGGGGTTACAATGAGCAGTTCTTC CASSYSTGGYNEQFF TRBJ2-1 TRBD1 TRBV6-8 few
TGTGCCAGCAGTTACTCGCTATCTCAGCCCCAGCATTTT CASSYSLSQPQHF TRBJ1-5 . TRBV6-8 few
TGTGCCAGCTCACGCTCAGAAGGGTGGGGCCCAGATACGCAGTATTTT CASSRSEGWGPDTQYF TRBJ2-3 . TRBV18 .
TGTGCCAGCAGCCCCGGGGGGTCTAGTAATCAGCCCCAGCATTTT CASSPGGSSNQPQHF TRBJ1-5 . TRBV7-2 .
TGCGCCAGCAGACAGGGGATCACTGAAGCTTTCTTT CASRQGITEAFF TRBJ1-1 TRBD1 TRBV10-2 .
TGCAGCGCCGCTGGACTATTTCGAGGTGGAAACACCATATATTTT CSAAGLFRGGNTIYF TRBJ1-3 . TRBV29-1 .
TGTGCCAGCTCACCCCCAGGGACGGTAAATGAAAAACTGTTTTTT CASSPPGTVNEKLFF TRBJ1-4 . TRBV18 .
TGTGCCATCAGGGACAGCATAAACACCGGGGAGCTGTTTTTT CAIRDSINTGELFF TRBJ2-2 TRBD1 TRBV6-8 few
TGTGCCAGTAAAGAGGACAGGGGTGGCAATCAGCCCCAGCATTTT CASKEDRGGNQPQHF TRBJ1-5 TRBD1 TRBV19 large
TGTGCCAGCTCACCTACAGGGGGACAGGGCACTGAAGCTTTCTTT CASSPTGGQGTEAFF TRBJ1-1 TRBD1 TRBV18 .
TGTGCCAGCAGGGGGGGGACAGCCGTCGTGACCCAGTACTTC CASRGGTAVVTQYF TRBJ2-5 . TRBV28 .
TGCGCCAGCCAAACCGGCGGGGGCGGAACCGGGGAGCTGTTTTTT CASQTGGGGTGELFF TRBJ2-2 . TRBV5-1 .
TGCGCCAGCAGTGGAACCCAGGGCGCCGGGGAGCTGTTTTTT CASSGTQGAGELFF TRBJ2-2 . TRBV10-2 .
TGTGCCAGCAGCGTAGAGAACAGGCCCAGGGCCTCTGGAAACACCATATATTTT CASSVENRPRASGNTIYF TRBJ1-3 . TRBV9 .
TGTGCCAGCAGCCCCGGAGGACGTCTTAACTATGGCTACACCTTC CASSPGGRLNYGYTF TRBJ1-2 . TRBV11-3 few
TGTGCCAGCAGGGGAGACACCTATGGCTACACCTTC CASRGDTYGYTF TRBJ1-2 . TRBV9 few
TGCAGCGGAAGGGGACAGGGGAACACTGAAGCTTTCTTT CSGRGQGNTEAFF TRBJ1-1 TRBD1 TRBV29-1 hyperexpanded
TGCGCCAGCAGTGAGTCGTGGGGGGCCATCGATGAGCAGTTCTTC CASSESWGAIDEQFF TRBJ2-1 . TRBV10-2 .
TGTGCCAGCAGCCCCCGGGACTACACGTTCGCGAACACCGGGGAGCTGTTTTTT CASSPRDYTFANTGELFF TRBJ2-2 TRBD2 TRBV11-3 .
TGTGCCAGCAGTTCTTCAGGGAATCCTTCCTACGAGCAGTACTTC CASSSSGNPSYEQYF TRBJ2-7 . TRBV6-8 large
. CASSQSRVGSGNTIYF TRBJ1-3 . TRBV1 .
TGTGCCAGCAACTTCGGTCAGACTGAAGCTTTCTTT CASNFGQTEAFF TRBJ1-1 . TRBV6-8 medium-sized
TGCGCCAGCAGTGAGCGGCGGAACTATGGCTACACCTTC CASSERRNYGYTF TRBJ1-2 . TRBV10-2 .
TGTGCCAGCAGCTTATCTCCAGGGCGTGACTATGGCTACACCTTC CASSLSPGRDYGYTF TRBJ1-2 . TRBV11-3 .
TGTGCCAGTAGTATTGGGGGGCGGAATCAGCCCCAGCATTTT CASSIGGRNQPQHF TRBJ1-5 . TRBV19 .
TGCAGCGCCGACGGGGGGGTTGACTATGGCTACACCTTC CSADGGVDYGYTF TRBJ1-2 . TRBV29-1 .
TGCGCCAGCTCACCACAGGGACAAGAGACCCAGTACTTC CASSPQGQETQYF TRBJ2-5 . TRBV4-1 few
TGTGCCAGTAGTATCGAGGGGCGAATCCCCCAAGAGACCCAGTACTTC CASSIEGRIPQETQYF TRBJ2-5 . TRBV19 .
TGTGCCAGCAGCTTAGAAGGGTTGGCGCCGGATCGATTCTTC CASSLEGLAPDRFF TRBJ2-1 . TRBV11-3 .
TGCGCCAGCAGCTTAGGTGCAGAAGGATTGGCCCAGCATTTT CASSLGAEGLAQHF TRBJ1-5 . TRBV5-1 .
TGCGCCAGCAGTGGGGGGACAGTCGGCACAGATACGCAGTATTTT CASSGGTVGTDTQYF TRBJ2-3 TRBD1 TRBV10-1 .
TGTGCCAGCAGTTTAATCACAGGCGCAGGCTACACCTTC CASSLITGAGYTF TRBJ1-2 . TRBV28 .
TGTGCCAGCAGCGGACGGATATCAAGCACAGATACGCAGTATTTT CASSGRISSTDTQYF TRBJ2-3 . TRBV9 .
TGTGCCAGCAGCTCTTCTTACGGGGGGCGCGGCTATGGCTACACCTTC CASSSSYGGRGYGYTF TRBJ1-2 . TRBV11-3 medium-sized
TGTGCCAGCAGCGGACCGGGACAGGGGCTCTACGAGCAGTACTTC CASSGPGQGLYEQYF TRBJ2-7 TRBD1 TRBV11-3 .
TGTGCCAGCAGGAGTTGGGGACAAGGCGCTGGAAACACCATATATTTT CASRSWGQGAGNTIYF TRBJ1-3 . TRBV6-8 few
TGTGCCATCAGTGAGCGGCTGGAGCCATCGAGAGGGGAGCTGTTTTTT CAISERLEPSRGELFF TRBJ2-2 . TRBV10-3 few
TGTGCCAGCAGTTACGGAGGGACCGGCAATCAGCCCCAGCATTTT CASSYGGTGNQPQHF TRBJ1-5 . TRBV6-8 .
TGTGCCAGCAGTTACTCCGGCACAATCTCTGGAAACACCATATATTTT CASSYSGTISGNTIYF TRBJ1-3 . TRBV6-8 few
TGCGCCAGCAGTGAGTCTGGACCTGGAAAGGGTGAAAAACTGTTTTTT CASSESGPGKGEKLFF TRBJ1-4 . TRBV10-2 .
TGTGCCTTGAGAGGGGACAGGAAGAGAGGCTACACCTTC CALRGDRKRGYTF TRBJ1-2 TRBD1 TRBV30 .
TGTGCCAGCAGCTTGGAGGGGATTAGCACAGATACGCAGTATTTT CASSLEGISTDTQYF TRBJ2-3 . TRBV11-3 large
TGTGCCTGGAGCAGGGACGCGAGTGCCCACGAGCAGTACTTC CAWSRDASAHEQYF TRBJ2-7 . TRBV30 .
TGTGCCAGCAGTTACTCGACGGGAGGGATCGGCTACACCTTC CASSYSTGGIGYTF TRBJ1-2 . TRBV6-8 .
TGCGCCAGCAGCCAAGATGGGAGCAGACGAGCTGATACGCAGTATTTT CASSQDGSRRADTQYF TRBJ2-3 . TRBV23-1 .